One and the same sample provided the 22 T cell receptor beta chains below, sequenced in a study of blood T cell repertoires in COVID-19. The data were produced by immunoSEQ multiplex PCR, yet TCRdb's version contains in-frame clones alone and is incomplete. The profile shows under 250,000 clones, 70% to 85% of them singletons. Sequencing was carried out using peripheral blood. These receptors were taken from a man aged 50-59 years with active or convalescent COVID-19.

The V gene is TRBV5-1, the J gene TRBJ1-2; a possible D gene is TRBD1 (6 bases). Germline lookup yields CDR1 SGHRS and CDR2 YFSETQ. V lost 4 bases to trimming and J lost 7 bases, with 17 bases between them. The CDR3 is 14 amino acids. DNA for the CDR3: TGCGCCAGCAGCATAGAAGGACAGCTCACTGGCTACACCTTC. This gives the protein CASSIEGQLTGYTF.

The chain recombines TRBV28 with TRBJ1-4; TRBD1 aligns across 7 bases. CDR1 MDHEN and CDR2 SYDVKM come from the germline V gene. The CDR3 sequence is 13 residues long. The V and J ends lost 6 bases and 8 bases, in that order; junction bases with no gene match: 6. This chain's CDR3 is CASSTGVREKLFF. The CDR3 nucleotides read TGTGCCAGCAGCACAGGGGTGCGGGAAAAACTGTTTTTT.

The V call is TRBV14, the J call TRBJ2-1; 10 positions match TRBD2. Unmatched junction bases numbered 2, after V lost 4 bases and J lost 2 bases. The V gene's germline CDR1 is SGHDN and CDR2 FVKESK. The CDR3 has 15 amino acids. The CDR3 protein is CASSPGTSAYNEQFF. The CDR3 region has the DNA TGTGCCAGCAGCCCTGGGACTAGCGCCTACAATGAGCAGTTCTTC.

This clone was detected only a few times. This chain links TRBV7-2 with TRBJ2-1; D might be TRBD2 (5 bases). The V and J ends lost 2 bases and 7 bases respectively, with 21 bases between them. The CDR3 spans 17 residues. The germline V gene has CDR1 SGHTA and CDR2 FQGNSA. CDR3 DNA: TGTGCCAGCAGCTTACGGATCGTGGGGAGTGGCGCGAATGAGCAGTTCTTC. This codes for CASSLRIVGSGANEQFF.

The genes are TRBV7-8 and TRBJ2-1; a possible D gene is TRBD2 (5 bases). V was shortened by 1 base and J by 6 bases, with 19 bases between the two germline ends. Germline CDR1 reads SGHVS; CDR2 reads FQNEAQ. CDR3 length: 17 amino acids. The CDR3 region is CASSLGIADYWPNEQFF. Here the CDR3 DNA reads TGTGCCAGCAGCTTAGGAATCGCAGACTACTGGCCCAATGAGCAGTTCTTC. Combining the CDR3 with reference TRBV7-8 and TRBJ2-1 gives the whole variable domain GAGVSQSPRYKVAKRGQDVALRCDPISGHVSLFWYQQALGQGPEFLTYFQNEAQLDKSGLPSDRFFAERPEGSVSTLKIQRTQQEDSAVYLCASSLGIADYWPNEQFFGPGTRLTVL.

The chain links TRBV24-1 to TRBJ1-2; no reliable D call. V lost 1 base and J 9 bases, leaving 8 bases between the germline ends. The V gene's germline CDR1 is KGHDR and CDR2 SFDVKD. The CDR3 runs 12 residues. The DNA of the CDR3 is TGTGCCACCAGTGATTTAGCAGGTCGCTACACCTTC. Amino acid sequence: CATSDLAGRYTF.

In its sample, this clone was seen once. V gene TRBV28 combines with J gene TRBJ1-2; 8 nucleotides align to TRBD1. The CDR3 is made up of 14 amino acids. From germline, CDR1 is MDHEN and CDR2 SYDVKM. V dropped 0 bases and J dropped 7; count of bases not matched to a gene: 4. In nucleotides, the CDR3 is TGTGCCAGCAGTTTATGGGACAGGGCGGGTGGCTACACCTTC. Translating gives CASSLWDRAGGYTF.

The genes are TRBV7-2 and TRBJ1-6; the D gene is possibly TRBD1 (6 bases). Trimming left V 6 bases short and J 9 bases short, with 12 bases between. The CDR3 runs to 13 residues. Germline values: CDR1 SGHTA, CDR2 FQGNSA. CDR3 coding DNA: TGTGCCAGCAGTCCGACAGGAGCTTCACCCCTCCACTTT. Residues: CASSPTGASPLHF.

The chain uses TRBV3-1 (or the pseudogene TRBV3-2) and TRBJ2-3; TRBD2 aligns across 11 bases. The CDR3 is 19 residues long. From germline, CDR1 is LGHDT and CDR2 YNNKEL (reference sequence). V lost 4 bases and J lost 5; bases outside the gene matches: 17. In nucleotides, the CDR3 is TGTGCCAGCAGCCTAAAGGGGATAGCGGGAGGGAATAGTCAAGATACGCAGTATTTT. This sequence encodes CASSLKGIAGGNSQDTQYF.

This clone occurred once. The CDR3, as DNA: TGTGCCAGTAGTATGACAGGGGGAACTGAAGCTTTCTTT. It translates to CASSMTGGTEAFF. The chain uses TRBV19 and TRBJ1-1; 9 bases match TRBD1. V lost 3 bases, J lost 5 bases, and 1 base stayed unmatched. The CDR3 has 13 amino acids. Germline V gene lookup returns CDR1 LNHDA and CDR2 SQIVND (reference sequence).

CDR3: CASSLVGRAGTGELFF. The DNA of the CDR3 is TGTGCCAGCAGCTTAGTTGGGAGGGCCGGAACCGGGGAGCTGTTTTTT. This chain connects TRBV7-8 to TRBJ2-2; the match to TRBD2 covers 7 bases. The CDR3 spans 16 residues. Trimming removed 1 base from V and 5 bases from J; junction bases left unmatched: 7. Per the germline V gene, CDR1 is SGHVS and CDR2 is FQNEAQ. Together with reference TRBV7-8 and TRBJ2-2, the CDR3 gives the full variable domain: GAGVSQSPRYKVAKRGQDVALRCDPISGHVSLFWYQQALGQGPEFLTYFQNEAQLDKSGLPSDRFFAERPEGSVSTLKIQRTQQEDSAVYLCASSLVGRAGTGELFFGEGSRLTVL.

V gene TRBV4-1 combines with J gene TRBJ2-7; 9 bases are shared with TRBD1. The CDR3 totals 13 residues. V dropped 4 bases and J dropped 5; count of bases not matched to a gene: 3. CDR1 is MGHRA, CDR2 YSYEKL, per germline. CDR3 DNA: TGCGCCAGCAGCCGGCGGACAGGGGACGAGCAGTACTTC. Protein sequence: CASSRRTGDEQYF.

The chain links TRBV19 to TRBJ1-6; D unresolved. The V gene lost 5 bases and the J gene lost 8 bases, with 10 bases spanning the gap. Germline CDR1 LNHDA, CDR2 SQIVND (reference sequence). The CDR3 is made up of 13 amino acids. For the CDR3, the DNA is TGTGCCAGTAGTCTAATGGTTCATTCACCCCTCCACTTT. It encodes CASSLMVHSPLHF. The whole variable domain, remainder taken from reference TRBV19 and TRBJ1-6, is DGGITQSPKYLFRKEGQNVTLSCEQNLNHDAMYWYRQDPGQGLRLIYYSQIVNDFQKGDIAEGYSVSREKKESFPLTVTSAQKNPTAFYLCASSLMVHSPLHFGNGTRLTVT.

V gene TRBV27 combines with J gene TRBJ2-7, with D maybe TRBD2 (5 bases). The ends were cut back, 2 bases at V and 5 bases at J, with 10 bases in the middle. There are 13 residues in the CDR3. CDR1 MNHEY and CDR2 SMNVEV come from the germline V gene (reference sequence). The CDR3 nucleotides read TGTGCCAGCAGTTTAAAACATAGCGACGAGCAGTACTTC. Its protein product is CASSLKHSDEQYF.

The J gene is TRBJ1-2, the V gene TRBV4-1; 7 nucleotides line up with TRBD1. The CDR3 has 17 residues. The germline gives CDR1 MGHRA, CDR2 YSYEKL. The J segment lost 0 bases and the V segment lost 4 bases, leaving 11 bases of the junction unmatched. CDR3 in DNA: TGCGCCAGCAGCCTCGCGACAGGGACGTTAGCTAACTATGGCTACACCTTC. Residues: CASSLATGTLANYGYTF.

CDR3 bases: TGTGCCTGGAGTGTAGGACAGAACCAAGAGACCCAGTACTTC. This gives the protein CAWSVGQNQETQYF. This chain uses TRBV30 with TRBJ2-5; maybe TRBD1 (6 bases). The CDR3 runs to 14 residues. Trimming removed 0 bases at V and 0 bases at J, with 8 bases between. CDR1 and CDR2 (germline): GTSNPN, SVGIG (reference sequence).

This clone has more than one count but fewer than ten. The genes are TRBV4-2 and TRBJ2-3; a possible D gene is TRBD2 (7 bases). Trimming pared 0 bases from V and 1 base from J, leaving 11 bases between. The CDR3 contains 16 residues. CDR1 LGHNA and CDR2 YNFKEQ come from the germline V gene. For the CDR3, the DNA is TGTGCCAGCAGCCAAGATGGGGAGGGGGGCACAGATACGCAGTATTTT. Amino acid sequence: CASSQDGEGGTDTQYF.

This rearrangement joins TRBV19 to TRBJ1-5; D unresolved. Trimming left V 8 bases short and J 4 bases short, with 12 bases between. Germline V gene lookup returns CDR1 LNHDA and CDR2 SQIVND (reference sequence). The CDR3 extends over 13 amino acids. This CDR3 is CASSGLLNQPQHF. CDR3 bases: TGTGCCAGTTCCGGACTGCTGAATCAGCCCCAGCATTTT.

For this clone: A read error may account for a junction end that differs from germline. V usage is TRBV7-7 and J usage is TRBJ2-5; 8 positions agree with TRBD2. The length of the CDR3 is 15 residues. CDR1 and CDR2 from the germline V gene are SSHAT and FNYEAQ (reference sequence). The CDR3, as DNA: TGTGCTAGCAGCTTATCGGGAGGGGAAGGAGAGACCCAGTACTTC. Translated: CASSLSGGEGETQYF.

The chain couples TRBV5-8 to TRBJ1-5; no firm D call. V shed 3 bases and J shed 3 bases, with 7 bases lying between them. Germline lookup yields CDR1 SGHTS and CDR2 YDEGEE. The CDR3 covers 13 residues. The CDR3 nucleotides are TGTGCCAGCAGCTGGCAGGTCAATCAGCCCCAGCATTTT. It yields the protein CASSWQVNQPQHF.

This clone has only a few counts. This rearrangement joins TRBV11-2 to TRBJ2-1; no definite D call. CDR3 length: 15 amino acids. CDR1 is SGHAT and CDR2 is FQNNGV in the germline V gene. Trimming removed 3 bases at V and 0 bases at J, with 9 bases between. Here the CDR3 reads CASSFARSSYNEQFF. The CDR3 DNA is TGTGCCAGCAGCTTTGCACGTAGCTCCTACAATGAGCAGTTCTTC. Complete variable domain (other parts from reference TRBV11-2 and TRBJ2-1): EAGVAQSPRYKIIEKRQSVAFWCNPISGHATLYWYQQILGQGPKLLIQFQNNGVVDDSQLPKDRFSAERLKGVDSTLKIQPAKLEDSAVYLCASSFARSSYNEQFFGPGTRLTVL.

There are a few counts of this clone. This sample also contains other DNA sequences that code for the same CDR3. The V and J genes are TRBV2 and TRBJ1-1; D might be TRBD1 (6 bases). The V gene lost 1 base and the J gene lost 3 bases, with 9 bases spanning the gap. The CDR3 is made up of 14 amino acids. Per the germline V gene, CDR1 is SNHLY and CDR2 is FYNNEI. CDR3 in amino acids: CASSEVGGYTEAFF. DNA for the CDR3: TGTGCCAGCAGTGAAGTAGGGGGTTACACTGAAGCTTTCTTT. The complete variable domain, with remaining parts taken from reference TRBV2 and TRBJ1-1, reads EPEVTQTPSHQVTQMGQEVILRCVPISNHLYFYWYRQILGQKVEFLVSFYNNEISEKSEIFDDQFSVERPDGSNFTLKIRSTKLEDSAMYFCASSEVGGYTEAFFGQGTRLTVV.